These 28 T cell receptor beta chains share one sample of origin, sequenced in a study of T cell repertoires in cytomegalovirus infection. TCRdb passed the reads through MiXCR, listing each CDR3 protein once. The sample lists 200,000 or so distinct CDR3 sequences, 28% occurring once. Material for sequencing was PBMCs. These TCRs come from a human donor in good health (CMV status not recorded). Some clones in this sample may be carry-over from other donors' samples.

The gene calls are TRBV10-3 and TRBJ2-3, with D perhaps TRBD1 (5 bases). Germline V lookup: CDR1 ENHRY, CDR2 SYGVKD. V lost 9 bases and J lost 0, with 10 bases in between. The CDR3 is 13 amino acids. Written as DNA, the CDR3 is TGTGCCATGCGGACATCTAGCACAGATACGCAGTATTTT. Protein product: CAMRTSSTDTQYF.

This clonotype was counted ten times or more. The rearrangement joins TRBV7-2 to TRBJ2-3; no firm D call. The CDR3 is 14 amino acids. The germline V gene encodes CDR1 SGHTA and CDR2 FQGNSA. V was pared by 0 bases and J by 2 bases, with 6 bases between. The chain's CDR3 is CASSLATVTDTQYF. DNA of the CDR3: TGTGCCAGCAGCTTAGCTACAGTCACAGATACGCAGTATTTT.

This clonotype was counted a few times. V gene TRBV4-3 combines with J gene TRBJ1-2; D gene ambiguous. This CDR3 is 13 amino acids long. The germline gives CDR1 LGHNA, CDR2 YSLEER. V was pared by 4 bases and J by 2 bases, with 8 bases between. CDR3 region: CASSPERNYGYTF. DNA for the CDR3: TGCGCCAGCAGCCCAGAGAGGAACTATGGCTACACCTTC.

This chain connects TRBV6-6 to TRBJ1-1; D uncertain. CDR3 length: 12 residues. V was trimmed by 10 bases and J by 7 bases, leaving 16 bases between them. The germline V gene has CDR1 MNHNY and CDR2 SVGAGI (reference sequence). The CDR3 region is CAIIQVYGEAFF. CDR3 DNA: TGTGCCATCATCCAGGTGTACGGTGAAGCTTTCTTT.

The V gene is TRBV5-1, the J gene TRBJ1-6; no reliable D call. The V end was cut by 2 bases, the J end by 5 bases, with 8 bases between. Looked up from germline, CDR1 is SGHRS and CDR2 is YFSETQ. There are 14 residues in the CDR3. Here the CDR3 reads CASSLNLDNSPLHF. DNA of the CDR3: TGCGCCAGCAGCTTAAATCTCGATAATTCACCCCTCCACTTT.

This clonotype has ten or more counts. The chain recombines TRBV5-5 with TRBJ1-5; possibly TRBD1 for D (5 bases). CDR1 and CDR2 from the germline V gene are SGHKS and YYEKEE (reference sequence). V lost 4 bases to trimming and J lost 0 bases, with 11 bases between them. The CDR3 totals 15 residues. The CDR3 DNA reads TGTGCCAGCAGCGCGGGGGATTATAGCAATCAGCCCCAGCATTTT. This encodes CASSAGDYSNQPQHF.

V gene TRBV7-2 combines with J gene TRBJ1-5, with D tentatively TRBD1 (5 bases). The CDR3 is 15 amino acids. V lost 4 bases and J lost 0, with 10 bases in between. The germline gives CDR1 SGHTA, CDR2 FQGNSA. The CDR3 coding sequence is TGTGCCAGCAGCTCAGGGCCTTATAGCAATCAGCCCCAGCATTTT. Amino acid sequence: CASSSGPYSNQPQHF. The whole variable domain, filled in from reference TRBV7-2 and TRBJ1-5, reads GAGVSQSPSNKVTEKGKDVELRCDPISGHTALYWYRQSLGQGLEFLIYFQGNSAPDKSGLPSDRFSAERTGGSVSTLTIQRTQQEDSAVYLCASSSGPYSNQPQHFGDGTRLSIL.

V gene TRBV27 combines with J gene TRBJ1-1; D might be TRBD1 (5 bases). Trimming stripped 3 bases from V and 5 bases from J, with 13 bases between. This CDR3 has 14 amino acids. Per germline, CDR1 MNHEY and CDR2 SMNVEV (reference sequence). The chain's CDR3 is CASSFLLGGTEAFF. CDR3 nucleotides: TGTGCCAGCAGTTTTTTGTTGGGGGGTACTGAAGCTTTCTTT.

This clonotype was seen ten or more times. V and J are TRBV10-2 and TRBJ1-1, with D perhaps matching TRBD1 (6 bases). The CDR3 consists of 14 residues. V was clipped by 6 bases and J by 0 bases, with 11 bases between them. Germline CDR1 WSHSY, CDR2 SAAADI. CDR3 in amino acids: CASRVGGLNTEAFF. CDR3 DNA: TGCGCCAGCAGGGTTGGGGGCTTGAACACTGAAGCTTTCTTT.

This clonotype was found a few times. In DNA, the CDR3 is TGTGCCAGCAGCTTAGCGCTGGGGACCTCAGCGAGTTCCAATGAGCAGTTCTTC. Amino acid sequence: CASSLALGTSASSNEQFF. The chain joins TRBV7-9 to TRBJ2-1; D possibly matches TRBD1 or TRBD2 (5 bases each). CDR1 is SEHNR and CDR2 is FQNEAQ in the germline V gene (reference sequence). The CDR3 contains 18 residues. V lost 0 bases and J lost 6, with 21 bases in between.

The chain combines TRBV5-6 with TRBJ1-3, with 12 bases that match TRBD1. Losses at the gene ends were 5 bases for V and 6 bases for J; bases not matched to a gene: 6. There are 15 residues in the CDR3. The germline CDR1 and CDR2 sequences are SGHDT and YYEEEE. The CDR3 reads CASSLPGQGANTIYF. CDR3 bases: TGTGCCAGCAGTTTACCGGGACAGGGGGCAAACACCATATATTTT.

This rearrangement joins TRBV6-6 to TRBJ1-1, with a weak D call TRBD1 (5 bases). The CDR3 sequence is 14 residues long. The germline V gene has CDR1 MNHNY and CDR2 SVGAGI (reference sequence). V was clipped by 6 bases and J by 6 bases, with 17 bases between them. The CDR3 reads CASSPGGGSAEAFF. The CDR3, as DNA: TGTGCCAGCAGCCCAGGTGGGGGAAGTGCTGAAGCTTTCTTT.

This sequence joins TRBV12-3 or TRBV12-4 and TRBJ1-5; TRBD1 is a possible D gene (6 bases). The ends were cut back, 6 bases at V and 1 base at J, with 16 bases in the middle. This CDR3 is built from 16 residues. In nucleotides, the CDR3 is TGTGCCAGCAGCGTACGCCAGGGGTCGAGCAATCAGCCCCAGCATTTT. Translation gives CASSVRQGSSNQPQHF.

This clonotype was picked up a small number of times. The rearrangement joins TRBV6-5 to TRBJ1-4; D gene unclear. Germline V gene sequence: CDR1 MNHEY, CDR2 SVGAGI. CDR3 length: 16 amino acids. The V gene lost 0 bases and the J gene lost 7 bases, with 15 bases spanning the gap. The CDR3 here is CASSYSLELRREKLFF. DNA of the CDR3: TGTGCCAGCAGTTACTCCCTGGAATTACGACGTGAAAAACTGTTTTTT.

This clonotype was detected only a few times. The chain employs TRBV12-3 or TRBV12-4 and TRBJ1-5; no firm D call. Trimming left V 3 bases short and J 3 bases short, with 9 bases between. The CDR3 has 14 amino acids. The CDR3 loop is CASSFSSHNQPQHF. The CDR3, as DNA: TGTGCCAGCAGTTTTTCCAGCCACAATCAGCCCCAGCATTTT.

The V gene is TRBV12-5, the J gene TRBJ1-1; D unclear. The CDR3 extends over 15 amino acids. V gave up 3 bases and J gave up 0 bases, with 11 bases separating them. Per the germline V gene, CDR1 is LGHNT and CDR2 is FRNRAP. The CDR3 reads CASGFSVDVNTEAFF. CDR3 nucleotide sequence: TGTGCTAGTGGTTTTTCTGTTGACGTGAACACTGAAGCTTTCTTT.

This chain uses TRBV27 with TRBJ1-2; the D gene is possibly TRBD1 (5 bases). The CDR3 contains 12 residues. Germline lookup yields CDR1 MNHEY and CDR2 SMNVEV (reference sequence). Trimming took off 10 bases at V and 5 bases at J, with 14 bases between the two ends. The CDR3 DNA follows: TGTGCCACCTGGCGGGGCCTATATGGCTACACCTTC. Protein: CATWRGLYGYTF.

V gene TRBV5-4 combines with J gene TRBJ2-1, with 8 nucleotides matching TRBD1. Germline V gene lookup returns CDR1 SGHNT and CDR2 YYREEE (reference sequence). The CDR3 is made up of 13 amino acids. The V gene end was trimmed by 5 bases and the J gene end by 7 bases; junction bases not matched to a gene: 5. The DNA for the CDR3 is TGTGCCAGCAGACGGCAGGGGGCTAATGAGCAGTTCTTC. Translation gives CASRRQGANEQFF.

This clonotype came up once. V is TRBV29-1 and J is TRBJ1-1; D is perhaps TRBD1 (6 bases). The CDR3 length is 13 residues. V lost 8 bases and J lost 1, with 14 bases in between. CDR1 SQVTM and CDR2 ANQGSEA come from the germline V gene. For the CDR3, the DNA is TGCAGCACCCTTCAGGGGCGGAACACTGAAGCTTTCTTT. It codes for CSTLQGRNTEAFF.

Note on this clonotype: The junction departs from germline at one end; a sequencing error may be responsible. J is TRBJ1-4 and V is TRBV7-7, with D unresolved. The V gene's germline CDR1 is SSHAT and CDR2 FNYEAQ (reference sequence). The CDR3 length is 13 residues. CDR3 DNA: TGTGCTAGCAGCCCACACCGTAATGAAAAACTGTTTTTT. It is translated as CASSPHRNEKLFF.

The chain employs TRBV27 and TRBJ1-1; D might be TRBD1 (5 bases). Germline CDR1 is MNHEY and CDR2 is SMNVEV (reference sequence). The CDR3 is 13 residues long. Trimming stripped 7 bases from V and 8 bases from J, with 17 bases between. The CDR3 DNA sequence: TGTGCCAGCACTCCCCTGGGGGGATCGGAAGCTTTCTTT. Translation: CASTPLGGSEAFF.

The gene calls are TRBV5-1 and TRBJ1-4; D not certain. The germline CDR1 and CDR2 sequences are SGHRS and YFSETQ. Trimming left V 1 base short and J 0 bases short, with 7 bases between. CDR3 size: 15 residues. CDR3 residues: CASSLLESTNEKLFF. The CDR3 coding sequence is TGCGCCAGCAGCTTGCTGGAATCAACTAATGAAAAACTGTTTTTT.

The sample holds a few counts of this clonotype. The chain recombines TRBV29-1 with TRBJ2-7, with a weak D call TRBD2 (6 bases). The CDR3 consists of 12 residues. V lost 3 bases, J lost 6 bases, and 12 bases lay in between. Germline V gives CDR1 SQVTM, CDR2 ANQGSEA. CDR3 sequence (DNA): TGCAGCGTTGACCTGGAGGGGCGCGAGCAGTACTTC. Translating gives CSVDLEGREQYF.

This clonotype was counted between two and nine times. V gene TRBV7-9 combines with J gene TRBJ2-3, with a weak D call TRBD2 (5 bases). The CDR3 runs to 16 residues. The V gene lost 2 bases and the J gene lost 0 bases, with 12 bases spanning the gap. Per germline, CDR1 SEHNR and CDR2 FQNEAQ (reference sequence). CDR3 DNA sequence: TGTGCCAGCAGCTTACCTAGCCGGGGAAGCACAGATACGCAGTATTTT. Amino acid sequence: CASSLPSRGSTDTQYF.

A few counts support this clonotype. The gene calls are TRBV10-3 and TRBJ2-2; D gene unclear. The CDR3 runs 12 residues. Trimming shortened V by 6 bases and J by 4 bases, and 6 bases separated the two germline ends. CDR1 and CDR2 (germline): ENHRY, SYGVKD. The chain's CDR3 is CAIRGPTGELFF. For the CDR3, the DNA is TGTGCCATCAGAGGTCCCACCGGGGAGCTGTTTTTT.

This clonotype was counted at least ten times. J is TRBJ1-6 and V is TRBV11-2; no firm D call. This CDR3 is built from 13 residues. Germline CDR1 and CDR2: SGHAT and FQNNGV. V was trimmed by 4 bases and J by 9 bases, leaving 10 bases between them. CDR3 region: CASSSVRGSPLHF. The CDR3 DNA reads TGTGCCAGCAGCTCGGTCCGGGGTTCACCCCTCCACTTT.

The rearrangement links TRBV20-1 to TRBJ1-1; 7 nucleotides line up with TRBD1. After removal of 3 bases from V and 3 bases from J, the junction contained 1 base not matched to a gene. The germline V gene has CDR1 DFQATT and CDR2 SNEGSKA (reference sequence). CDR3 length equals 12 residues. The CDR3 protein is CSARGQYTEAFF. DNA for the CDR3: TGCAGTGCTAGGGGACAGTACACTGAAGCTTTCTTT.

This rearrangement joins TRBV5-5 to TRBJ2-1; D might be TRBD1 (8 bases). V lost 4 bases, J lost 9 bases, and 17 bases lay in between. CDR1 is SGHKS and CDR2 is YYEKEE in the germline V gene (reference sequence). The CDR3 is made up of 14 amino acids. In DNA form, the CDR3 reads TGTGCCAGCAGCAAACAGGGGGGGGAAAGTGAGCAGTTCTTC. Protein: CASSKQGGESEQFF.